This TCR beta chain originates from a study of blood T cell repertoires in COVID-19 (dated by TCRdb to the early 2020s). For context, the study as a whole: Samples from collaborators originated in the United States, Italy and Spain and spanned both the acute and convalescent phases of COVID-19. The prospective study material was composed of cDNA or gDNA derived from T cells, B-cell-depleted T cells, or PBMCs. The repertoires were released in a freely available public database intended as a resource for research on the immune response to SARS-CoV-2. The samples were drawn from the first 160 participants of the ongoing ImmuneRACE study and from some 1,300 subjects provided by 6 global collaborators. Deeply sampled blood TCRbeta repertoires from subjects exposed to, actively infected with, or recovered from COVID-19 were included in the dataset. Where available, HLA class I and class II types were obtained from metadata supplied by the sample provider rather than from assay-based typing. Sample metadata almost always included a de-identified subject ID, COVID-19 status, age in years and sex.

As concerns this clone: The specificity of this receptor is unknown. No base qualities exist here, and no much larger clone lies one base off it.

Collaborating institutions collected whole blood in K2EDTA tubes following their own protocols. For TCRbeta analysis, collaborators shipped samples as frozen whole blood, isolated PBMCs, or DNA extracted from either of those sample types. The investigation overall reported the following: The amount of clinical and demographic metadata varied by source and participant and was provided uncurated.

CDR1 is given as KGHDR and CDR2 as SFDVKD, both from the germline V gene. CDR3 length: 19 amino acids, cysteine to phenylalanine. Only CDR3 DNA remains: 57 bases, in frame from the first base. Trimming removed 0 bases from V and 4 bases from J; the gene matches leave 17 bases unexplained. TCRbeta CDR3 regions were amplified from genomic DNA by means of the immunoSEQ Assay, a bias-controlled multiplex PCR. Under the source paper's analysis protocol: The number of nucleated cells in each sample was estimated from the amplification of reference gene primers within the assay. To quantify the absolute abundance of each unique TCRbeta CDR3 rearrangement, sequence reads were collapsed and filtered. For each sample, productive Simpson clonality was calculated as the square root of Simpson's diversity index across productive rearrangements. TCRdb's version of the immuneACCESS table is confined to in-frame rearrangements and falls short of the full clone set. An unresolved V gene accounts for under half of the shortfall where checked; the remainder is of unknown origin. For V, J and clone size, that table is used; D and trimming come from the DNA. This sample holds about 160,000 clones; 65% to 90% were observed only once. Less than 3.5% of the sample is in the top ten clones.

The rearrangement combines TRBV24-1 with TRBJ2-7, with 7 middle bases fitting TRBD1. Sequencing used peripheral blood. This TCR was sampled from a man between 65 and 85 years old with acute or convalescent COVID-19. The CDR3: CATSDLRDRVNGDPYEQYF. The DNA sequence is TGTGCCACCAGTGATTTGCGAGACAGGGTAAATGGTGACCCTTACGAGCAGTACTTC.